Below are 9 T cell receptor beta chains sequenced from a single sample in a study of shared clonotypes between healthy human individuals. TCRdb keeps only in-frame clones here, not all; method: immunoSEQ multiplex PCR. The table lists 1.6 million or so clones, approximately 96% of them singletons. The sample taken for sequencing was naive CD4+ T cells sorted from blood. Noted subset: CD45RA+ positively selected. These receptor sequences come from a man aged 25-45 years in good health.

This chain joins TRBV5-1 and TRBJ2-5, with 15 bases fitting TRBD2. The CDR3 consists of 16 residues. The V gene's germline CDR1 is SGHRS and CDR2 YFSETQ. The V gene end was trimmed by 0 bases and the J gene end by 3 bases; junction bases not matched to a gene: 0. The DNA of the CDR3 is TGCGCCAGCAGCTTGGGGACTAGCGGGAGGGAAGAGACCCAGTACTTC. Protein sequence: CASSLGTSGREETQYF. Variable domain in full (rest from reference TRBV5-1 and TRBJ2-5): KAGVTQTPRYLIKTRGQQVTLSCSPISGHRSVSWYQQTPGQGLQFLFEYFSETQRNKGNFPGRFSGRQFSNSRSEMNVSTLELGDSALYLCASSLGTSGREETQYFGPGTRLLVL.

The chain recombines TRBV10-2 with TRBJ2-1; no definite D call. The V end lost 0 bases, the J end lost 7 bases, and 4 bases lay between the germline ends. The germline V gene encodes CDR1 WSHSY and CDR2 SAAADI. The CDR3 has 12 residues. CDR3 bases: TGCGCCAGCAGTGAGTCAATAAATGAGCAGTTCTTC. Protein product: CASSESINEQFF.

This sequence joins TRBV28 and TRBJ2-2, with 8 bases that match TRBD2. Germline V gene sequence: CDR1 MDHEN, CDR2 SYDVKM. This CDR3 has 16 amino acids. Unmatched junction bases numbered 8, after V lost 6 bases and J lost 2 bases. The CDR3 DNA reads as TGTGCCAGCAGACCAAGTAGCGGGACAAACACCGGGGAGCTGTTTTTT. It is translated as CASRPSSGTNTGELFF.

For this clone: Different DNA sequences within this sample yield the same CDR3. V is TRBV29-1 and J is TRBJ2-3, with D perhaps TRBD1 (5 bases). Trimming cost V 4 bases and J 1 base, with 6 bases left between them. This CDR3 contains 12 residues. In germline, CDR1 is SQVTM, CDR2 ANQGSEA. This chain's CDR3 is CSVVQGTDTQYF. The CDR3 DNA reads TGCAGCGTTGTACAGGGCACAGATACGCAGTATTTT.

The CDR3, as DNA: TGCAGCGCCACCCGACAGTCCCCTGAAGCTTTCTTT. This sequence encodes CSATRQSPEAFF. The chain combines TRBV29-1 with TRBJ1-1, with D perhaps matching TRBD1 (5 bases). V lost 7 bases, J lost 6 bases, and 15 bases lay in between. This CDR3 is built from 12 residues. Germline CDR1 and CDR2: SQVTM and ANQGSEA.

The chain has TRBV11-1 and TRBJ2-7, with D hard to call. The CDR3 is 15 residues long. Trimming took 5 bases from V and 0 from J, leaving 14 bases between them. Germline lookup yields CDR1 SGHAT and CDR2 FQDESV (reference sequence). This chain's CDR3 is CASSEEVYPSYEQYF. DNA for the CDR3: TGTGCCAGCAGCGAAGAAGTCTACCCCTCCTACGAGCAGTACTTC.

The V and J genes are TRBV6-6 and TRBJ2-1; D tentatively reads TRBD1 or TRBD2 (5 bases each). V was shortened by 8 bases and J by 3 bases, with 17 bases between the two germline ends. This CDR3 contains 15 residues. The germline V gene encodes CDR1 MNHNY and CDR2 SVGAGI (reference sequence). The CDR3 region has the DNA TGTGCCAGCGGTCAAACTAGGGGCAACTACAATGAGCAGTTCTTC. Translated, it gives CASGQTRGNYNEQFF.

The gene calls are TRBV19 and TRBJ1-2; 8 nucleotides agree with TRBD1. Unmatched junction bases numbered 7, after V lost 6 bases and J lost 4 bases. The CDR3 covers 14 residues. Germline CDR1 is LNHDA and CDR2 is SQIVND (reference sequence). CDR3 protein: CASSGQGFFYGYTF. CDR3 nucleotide sequence: TGTGCCAGTAGCGGACAGGGTTTCTTCTATGGCTACACCTTC.

CDR3 region: CASSQLAGGSYEQYF. The DNA for the CDR3 is TGTGCCAGCAGTCAGCTAGCGGGAGGATCCTACGAGCAGTACTTC. This rearrangement joins TRBV28 to TRBJ2-7, with 11 bases lining up with TRBD2. The germline CDR1 and CDR2 sequences are MDHEN and SYDVKM. Germline trimming cut 5 bases from V and 1 base from J; bases unmatched to any gene: 4. The CDR3 extends over 15 amino acids.